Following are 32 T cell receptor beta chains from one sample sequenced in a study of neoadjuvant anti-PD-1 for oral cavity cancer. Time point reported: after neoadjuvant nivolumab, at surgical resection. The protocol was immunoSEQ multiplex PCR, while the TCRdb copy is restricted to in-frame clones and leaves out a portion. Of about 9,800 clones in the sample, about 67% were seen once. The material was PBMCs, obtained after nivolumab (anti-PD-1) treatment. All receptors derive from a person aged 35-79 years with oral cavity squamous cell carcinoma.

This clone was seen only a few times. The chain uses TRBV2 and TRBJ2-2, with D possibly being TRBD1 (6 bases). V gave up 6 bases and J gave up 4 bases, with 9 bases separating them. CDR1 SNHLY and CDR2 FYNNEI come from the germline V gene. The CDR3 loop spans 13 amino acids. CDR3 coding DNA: TGTGCCAGCAGGGCAGGGGTCACCGGGGAGCTGTTTTTT. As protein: CASRAGVTGELFF.

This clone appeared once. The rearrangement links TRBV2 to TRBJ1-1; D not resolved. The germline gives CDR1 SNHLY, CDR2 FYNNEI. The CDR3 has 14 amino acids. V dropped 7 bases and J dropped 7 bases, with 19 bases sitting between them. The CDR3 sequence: CASITTRVQNEAFF. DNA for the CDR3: TGTGCCAGCATCACTACCCGGGTACAGAATGAAGCTTTCTTT.

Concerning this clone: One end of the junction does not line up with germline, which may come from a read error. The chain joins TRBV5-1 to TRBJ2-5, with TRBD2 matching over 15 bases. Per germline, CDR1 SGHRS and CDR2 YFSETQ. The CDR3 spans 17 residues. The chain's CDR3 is CASSDPGLAGGSSSRNF. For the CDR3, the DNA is TGCGCCAGCAGCGATCCGGGACTAGCGGGAGGATCTTCAAGCAGGAACTTC.

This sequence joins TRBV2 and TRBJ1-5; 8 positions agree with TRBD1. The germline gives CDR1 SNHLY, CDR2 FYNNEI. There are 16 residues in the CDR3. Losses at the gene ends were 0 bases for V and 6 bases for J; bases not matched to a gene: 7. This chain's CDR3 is CASSEAGQGASQPQHF. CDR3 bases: TGTGCCAGCAGTGAAGCGGGTCAGGGGGCTAGTCAGCCCCAGCATTTT.

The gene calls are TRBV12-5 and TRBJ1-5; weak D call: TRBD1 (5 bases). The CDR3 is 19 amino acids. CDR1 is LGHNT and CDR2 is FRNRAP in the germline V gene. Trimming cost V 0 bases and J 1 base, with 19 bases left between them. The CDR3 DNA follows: TGTGCTAGTGGTTTGGTAACTCCCTGGGGACCTAAAAGCAATCAGCCCCAGCATTTT. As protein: CASGLVTPWGPKSNQPQHF.

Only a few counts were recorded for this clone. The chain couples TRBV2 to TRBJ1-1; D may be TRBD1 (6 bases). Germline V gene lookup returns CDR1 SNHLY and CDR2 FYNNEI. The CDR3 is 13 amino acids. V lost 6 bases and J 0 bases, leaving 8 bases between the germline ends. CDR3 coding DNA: TGTGCCAGCAGGGGACAAATGAACACTGAAGCTTTCTTT. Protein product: CASRGQMNTEAFF.

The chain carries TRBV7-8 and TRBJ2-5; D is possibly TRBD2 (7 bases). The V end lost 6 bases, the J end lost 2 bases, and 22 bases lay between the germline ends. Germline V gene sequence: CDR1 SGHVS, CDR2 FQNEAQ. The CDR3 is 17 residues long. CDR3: CASRRRWQGRGQETQYF. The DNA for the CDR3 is TGTGCCAGCAGAAGAAGGTGGCAGGGGCGGGGGCAAGAGACCCAGTACTTC.

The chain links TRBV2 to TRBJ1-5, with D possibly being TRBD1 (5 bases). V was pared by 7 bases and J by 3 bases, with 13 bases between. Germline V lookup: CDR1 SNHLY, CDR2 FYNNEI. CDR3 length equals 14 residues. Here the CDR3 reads CASTGRQPNQPQHF. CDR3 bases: TGTGCCAGCACGGGGCGGCAGCCCAATCAGCCCCAGCATTTT.

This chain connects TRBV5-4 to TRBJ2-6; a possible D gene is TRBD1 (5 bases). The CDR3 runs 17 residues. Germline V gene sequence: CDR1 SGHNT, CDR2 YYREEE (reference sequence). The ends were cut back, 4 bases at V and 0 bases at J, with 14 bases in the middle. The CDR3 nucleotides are TGTGCCAGCAGCCTTGGCGCAGGGAACTCTGGGGCCAACGTCCTGACTTTC. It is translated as CASSLGAGNSGANVLTF. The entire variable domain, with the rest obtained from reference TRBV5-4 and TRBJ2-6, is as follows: ETGVTQSPTHLIKTRGQQVTLRCSSQSGHNTVSWYQQALGQGPQFIFQYYREEENGRGNFPPRFSGLQFPNYSSELNVNALELDDSALYLCASSLGAGNSGANVLTFGAGSRLTVL.

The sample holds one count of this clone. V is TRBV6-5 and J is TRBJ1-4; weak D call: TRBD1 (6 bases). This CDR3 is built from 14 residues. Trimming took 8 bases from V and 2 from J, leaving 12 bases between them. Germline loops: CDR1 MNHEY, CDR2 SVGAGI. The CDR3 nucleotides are TGTGCCAGCCGCTTGGGGGCGACTAATGAAAAACTGTTTTTT. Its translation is CASRLGATNEKLFF.

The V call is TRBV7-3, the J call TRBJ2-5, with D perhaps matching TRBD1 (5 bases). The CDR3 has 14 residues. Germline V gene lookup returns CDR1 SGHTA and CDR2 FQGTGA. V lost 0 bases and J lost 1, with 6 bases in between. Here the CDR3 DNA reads TGTGCCAGCAGCTTAACAGGGGCCCAAGAGACCCAGTACTTC. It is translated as CASSLTGAQETQYF.

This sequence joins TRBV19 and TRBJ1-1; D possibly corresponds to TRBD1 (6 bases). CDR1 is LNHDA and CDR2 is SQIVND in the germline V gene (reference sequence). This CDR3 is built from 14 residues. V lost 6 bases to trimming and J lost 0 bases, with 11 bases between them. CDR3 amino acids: CASSSDSMNTEAFF. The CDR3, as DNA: TGTGCCAGTAGCTCGGACAGCATGAACACTGAAGCTTTCTTT.

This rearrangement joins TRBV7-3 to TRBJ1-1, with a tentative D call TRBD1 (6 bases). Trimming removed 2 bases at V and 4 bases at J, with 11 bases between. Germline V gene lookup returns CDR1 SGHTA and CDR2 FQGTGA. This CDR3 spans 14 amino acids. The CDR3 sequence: CASSLAGAGTEAFF. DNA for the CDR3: TGTGCCAGCAGCTTAGCGGGGGCGGGCACTGAAGCTTTCTTT.

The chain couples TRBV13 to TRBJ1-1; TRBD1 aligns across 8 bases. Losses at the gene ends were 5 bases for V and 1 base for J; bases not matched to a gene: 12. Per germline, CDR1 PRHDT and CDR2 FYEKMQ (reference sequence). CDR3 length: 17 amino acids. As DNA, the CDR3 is TGTGCCAGCAGCGCCTTCGTAGGTGGGACAGGGAACACTGAAGCTTTCTTT. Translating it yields CASSAFVGGTGNTEAFF.

The CDR3 DNA reads as TGTGCCAGCAGCTTAGATGGGGTCCCTTCCTCTGGGGCCAACGTCCTGACTTTC. Translation: CASSLDGVPSSGANVLTF. The rearrangement joins TRBV7-9 to TRBJ2-6; D remains unclear. Germline CDR1 is SEHNR and CDR2 is FQNEAQ (reference sequence). This CDR3 spans 18 amino acids. Trimming took 1 base from V and 0 from J, leaving 13 bases between them.

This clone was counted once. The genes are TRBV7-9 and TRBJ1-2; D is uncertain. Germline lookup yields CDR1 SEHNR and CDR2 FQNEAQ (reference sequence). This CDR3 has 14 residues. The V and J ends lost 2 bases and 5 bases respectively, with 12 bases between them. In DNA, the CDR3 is TGTGCCAGCAGCTTATTGGAACTGTGGTATGGCTACACCTTC. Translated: CASSLLELWYGYTF.

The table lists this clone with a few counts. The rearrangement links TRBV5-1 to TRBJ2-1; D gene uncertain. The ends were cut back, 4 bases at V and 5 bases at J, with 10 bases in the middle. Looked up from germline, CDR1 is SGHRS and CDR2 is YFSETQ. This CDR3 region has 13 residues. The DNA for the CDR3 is TGCGCCAGCAGCCCTGGACGCAACAATGAGCAGTTCTTC. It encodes CASSPGRNNEQFF.

CDR3 bases: TGTGCCAGCAGTGCTCCGGGTTACTCTGGAAACACCATATATTTT. It translates to CASSAPGYSGNTIYF. The chain couples TRBV28 to TRBJ1-3; D is unresolved. Germline V gene data show CDR1 as MDHEN and CDR2 as SYDVKM. This CDR3 has 15 residues. V was trimmed by 5 bases and J by 0 bases, leaving 11 bases between them.

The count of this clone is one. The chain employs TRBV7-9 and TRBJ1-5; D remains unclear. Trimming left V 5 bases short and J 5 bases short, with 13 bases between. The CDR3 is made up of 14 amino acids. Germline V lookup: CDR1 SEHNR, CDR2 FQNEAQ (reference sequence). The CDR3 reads CASSPAGPDQPQHF. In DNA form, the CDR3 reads TGTGCCAGCAGCCCAGCCGGACCCGATCAGCCCCAGCATTTT.

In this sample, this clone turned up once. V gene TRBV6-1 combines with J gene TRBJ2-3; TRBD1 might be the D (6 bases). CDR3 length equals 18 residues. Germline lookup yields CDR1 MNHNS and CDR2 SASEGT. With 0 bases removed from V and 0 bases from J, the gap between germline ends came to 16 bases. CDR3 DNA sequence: TGTGCCAGCAGTGAAGCGGGACACCAGCGCCTGAGCACAGATACGCAGTATTTT. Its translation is CASSEAGHQRLSTDTQYF.

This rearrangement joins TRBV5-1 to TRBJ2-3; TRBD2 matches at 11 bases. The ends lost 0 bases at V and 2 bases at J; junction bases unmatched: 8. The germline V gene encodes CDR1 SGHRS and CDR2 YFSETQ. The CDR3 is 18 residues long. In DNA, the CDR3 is TGCGCCAGCAGCTTGGCCGCGATAGCGGGAGGGCCCACAGATACGCAGTATTTT. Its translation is CASSLAAIAGGPTDTQYF.

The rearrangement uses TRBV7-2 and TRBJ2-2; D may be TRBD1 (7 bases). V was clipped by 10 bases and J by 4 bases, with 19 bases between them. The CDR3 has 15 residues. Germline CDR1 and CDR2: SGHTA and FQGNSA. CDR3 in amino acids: CAIPTSGGSTGELFF. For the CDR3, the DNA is TGTGCCATCCCCACCTCAGGGGGGAGCACCGGGGAGCTGTTTTTT.

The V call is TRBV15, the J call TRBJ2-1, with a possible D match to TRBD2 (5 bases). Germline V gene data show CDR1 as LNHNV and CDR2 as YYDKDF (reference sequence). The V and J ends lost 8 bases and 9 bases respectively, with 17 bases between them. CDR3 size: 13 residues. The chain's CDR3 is CATQRGTSGEQFF. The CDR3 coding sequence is TGTGCCACCCAAAGAGGTACCAGCGGTGAGCAGTTCTTC.

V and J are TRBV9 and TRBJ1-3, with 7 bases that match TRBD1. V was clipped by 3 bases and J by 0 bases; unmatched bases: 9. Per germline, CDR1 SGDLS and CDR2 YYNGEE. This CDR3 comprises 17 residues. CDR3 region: CASSEWDSDSSGNTIYF. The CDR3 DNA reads TGTGCCAGCAGCGAATGGGACAGTGATAGCTCTGGAAACACCATATATTTT.

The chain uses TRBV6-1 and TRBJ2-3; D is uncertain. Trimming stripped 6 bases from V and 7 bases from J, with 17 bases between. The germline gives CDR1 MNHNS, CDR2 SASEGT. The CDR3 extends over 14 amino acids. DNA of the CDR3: TGTGCCAGCAGACCCGGGTCCCGTTCGTATACGCAGTATTTT. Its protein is CASRPGSRSYTQYF.

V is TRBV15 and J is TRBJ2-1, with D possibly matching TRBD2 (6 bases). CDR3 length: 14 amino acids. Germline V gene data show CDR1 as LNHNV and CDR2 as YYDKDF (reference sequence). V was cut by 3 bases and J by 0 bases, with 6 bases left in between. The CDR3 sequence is CATSRRGSYNEQFF. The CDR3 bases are TGTGCCACCAGCAGGCGGGGCTCCTACAATGAGCAGTTCTTC.

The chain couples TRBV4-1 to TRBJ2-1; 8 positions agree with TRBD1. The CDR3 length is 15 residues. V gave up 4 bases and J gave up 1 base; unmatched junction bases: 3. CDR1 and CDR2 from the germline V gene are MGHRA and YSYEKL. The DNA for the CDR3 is TGCGCCAGCAGCCCTCGACAGGGGTCCTACAATGAGCAGTTCTTC. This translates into CASSPRQGSYNEQFF.

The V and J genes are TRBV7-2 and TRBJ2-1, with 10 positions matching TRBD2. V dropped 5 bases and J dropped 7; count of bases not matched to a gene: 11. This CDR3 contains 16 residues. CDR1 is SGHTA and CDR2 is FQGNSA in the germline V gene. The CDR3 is CASSNSGGGGRNEQFF. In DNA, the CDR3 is TGTGCCAGCAGCAACAGCGGGGGGGGCGGACGGAATGAGCAGTTCTTC.

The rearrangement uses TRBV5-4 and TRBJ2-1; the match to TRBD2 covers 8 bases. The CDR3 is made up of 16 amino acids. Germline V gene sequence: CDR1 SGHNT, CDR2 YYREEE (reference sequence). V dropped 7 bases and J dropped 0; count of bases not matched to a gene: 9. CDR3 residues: CASSTLAGSSYNEQFF. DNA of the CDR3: TGTGCCAGCTCAACCTTAGCGGGAAGCTCCTACAATGAGCAGTTCTTC.

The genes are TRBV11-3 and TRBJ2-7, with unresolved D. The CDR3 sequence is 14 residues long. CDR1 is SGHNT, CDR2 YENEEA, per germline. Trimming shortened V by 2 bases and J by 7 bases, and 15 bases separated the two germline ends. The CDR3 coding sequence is TGTGCCAGCAGCTTAAACAACGGGCTAGGGGAGCAGTACTTC. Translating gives CASSLNNGLGEQYF. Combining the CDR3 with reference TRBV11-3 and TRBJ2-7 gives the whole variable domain EAGVVQSPRYKIIEKKQPVAFWCNPISGHNTLYWYLQNLGQGPELLIRYENEEAVDDSQLPKDRFSAERLKGVDSTLKIQPAELGDSAVYLCASSLNNGLGEQYFGPGTRLTVT.

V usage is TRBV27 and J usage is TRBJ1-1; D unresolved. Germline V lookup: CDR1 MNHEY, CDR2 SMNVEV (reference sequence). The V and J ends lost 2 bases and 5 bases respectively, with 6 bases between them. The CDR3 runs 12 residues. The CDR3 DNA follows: TGTGCCAGCAGTTTACGGGGTACTGAAGCTTTCTTT. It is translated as CASSLRGTEAFF.

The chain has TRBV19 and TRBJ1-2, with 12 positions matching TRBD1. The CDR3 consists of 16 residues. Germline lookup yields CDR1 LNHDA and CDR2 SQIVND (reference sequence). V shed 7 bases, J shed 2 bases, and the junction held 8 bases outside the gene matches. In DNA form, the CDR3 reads TGTGCCAGTACCGGGACAGGGGGCTTGGGAAACTATGGCTACACCTTC. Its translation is CASTGTGGLGNYGYTF.